Below, 26 T cell receptor beta chains from the same sample are listed, as sequenced in a study of blood T cell repertoires in COVID-19. Profiling relied on immunoSEQ multiplex PCR, and the TCRdb table lists in-frame clones only, not all of them. The table shows approximately 310,000 clones, with around 87% occurring only once. The material sequenced was peripheral blood. These receptors were taken from a woman in her forties or fifties who had recovered from COVID-19.

V and J are TRBV19 and TRBJ1-1; tentative D call: TRBD1 (6 bases). The germline V gene has CDR1 LNHDA and CDR2 SQIVND (reference sequence). The V end was cut by 4 bases, the J end by 13 bases, with 16 bases between. The CDR3 is made up of 12 amino acids. Here the CDR3 reads CASSTLQGGGFF. CDR3 coding DNA: TGTGCCAGTAGTACACTACAGGGTGGAGGTTTCTTT. The whole variable domain, filled in from reference TRBV19 and TRBJ1-1, reads DGGITQSPKYLFRKEGQNVTLSCEQNLNHDAMYWYRQDPGQGLRLIYYSQIVNDFQKGDIAEGYSVSREKKESFPLTVTSAQKNPTAFYLCASSTLQGGGFFGQGTRLTVV.

This chain connects TRBV5-1 to TRBJ1-6; 7 bases are shared with TRBD1. CDR3 length: 15 amino acids. V dropped 7 bases and J dropped 7; count of bases not matched to a gene: 11. In germline, CDR1 is SGHRS, CDR2 YFSETQ. This CDR3 is CASLGQSAGNSPLHF. The CDR3 coding sequence is TGCGCCAGCTTGGGACAGTCGGCAGGGAATTCACCCCTCCACTTT.

V usage is TRBV7-2 and J usage is TRBJ1-1; D not resolved. Germline values: CDR1 SGHTA, CDR2 FQGNSA. The ends were cut back, 1 base at V and 9 bases at J, with 18 bases in the middle. CDR3 length equals 15 residues. The CDR3 is CASSLGRVGGSQAFF. The CDR3 nucleotides are TGTGCCAGCAGCTTAGGGAGGGTAGGAGGTTCCCAAGCTTTCTTT.

J is TRBJ2-5 and V is TRBV28, with a possible D match to TRBD1 (5 bases). Germline V lookup: CDR1 MDHEN, CDR2 SYDVKM. The CDR3 covers 15 residues. With 5 bases removed from V and 5 bases from J, the gap between germline ends came to 18 bases. For the CDR3, the DNA is TGTGCCAGCAGTCCCCAGGCAGGGTACGGGGAGACCCAGTACTTC. Translated, it gives CASSPQAGYGETQYF.

The chain employs TRBV4-2 and TRBJ2-3; the match to TRBD1 covers 8 bases. CDR1 LGHNA and CDR2 YNFKEQ come from the germline V gene. J lost 6 bases, V lost 3 bases, and 14 bases had no gene match. The CDR3 is made up of 17 amino acids. The CDR3 protein is CASSQSQGAQGVDTQYF. As DNA, the CDR3 is TGTGCCAGCAGCCAGTCCCAGGGGGCGCAAGGGGTTGATACGCAGTATTTT.

The genes are TRBV19 and TRBJ2-2, with TRBD1 matching 7 bases. Germline lookup yields CDR1 LNHDA and CDR2 SQIVND (reference sequence). J lost 4 bases, V lost 10 bases, and 9 bases had no gene match. This CDR3 is built from 14 residues. CDR3 sequence (DNA): TGTGCCATAGGGGGCCCAGGGGGCACCGGGGAGCTGTTTTTT. Its translation is CAIGGPGGTGELFF.

The V call is TRBV28, the J call TRBJ2-1; D ambiguous. The CDR3 sequence is 15 residues long. The germline V and J ends were trimmed by 6 bases and 7 bases, with 19 bases remaining between them. From germline, CDR1 is MDHEN and CDR2 SYDVKM. The CDR3 spells CASRHPFGALNEQFF. Written as DNA, the CDR3 is TGTGCCAGCAGACATCCCTTCGGAGCGCTAAATGAGCAGTTCTTC.

The chain combines TRBV4-2 with TRBJ2-1; 11 bases are a match to TRBD1. The CDR3 loop spans 15 amino acids. Germline-derived CDR1 and CDR2 are LGHNA and YNFKEQ. After removal of 4 bases from V and 6 bases from J, the junction contained 5 bases not matched to a gene. The chain's CDR3 is CASSRGTGGINEQFF. The CDR3 nucleotides are TGTGCCAGCAGCCGTGGGACAGGGGGGATCAATGAGCAGTTCTTC.

The rearrangement links TRBV19 to TRBJ1-5; D is uncertain. The length of the CDR3 is 15 residues. Trimming took off 5 bases at V and 4 bases at J, with 15 bases between the two ends. The germline V gene encodes CDR1 LNHDA and CDR2 SQIVND (reference sequence). The CDR3 DNA reads as TGTGCCAGTAGTGATTCGGGGTCGGGGAATCAGCCCCAGCATTTT. Protein sequence: CASSDSGSGNQPQHF. Filled out from reference TRBV19 and TRBJ1-5, the complete variable domain reads DGGITQSPKYLFRKEGQNVTLSCEQNLNHDAMYWYRQDPGQGLRLIYYSQIVNDFQKGDIAEGYSVSREKKESFPLTVTSAQKNPTAFYLCASSDSGSGNQPQHFGDGTRLSIL.

The V gene is TRBV7-6, the J gene TRBJ1-1, with a possible D match to TRBD1 (6 bases). V was trimmed by 5 bases and J by 3 bases, leaving 13 bases between them. The CDR3 is 14 amino acids. The germline CDR1 and CDR2 sequences are SGHVS and FNYEAQ. The CDR3 is CASSPMTGDTEAFF. CDR3 nucleotide sequence: TGTGCCAGCAGCCCTATGACAGGTGACACTGAAGCTTTCTTT.

J is TRBJ2-7 and V is TRBV5-1, with D tentatively TRBD2 (6 bases). Germline CDR1 is SGHRS and CDR2 is YFSETQ. Trimming pared 2 bases from V and 6 bases from J, leaving 12 bases between. The CDR3 totals 13 residues. The CDR3 bases are TGCGCCAGCAGCTTTGGAGGGGTAGGCGAGCAGTACTTC. It encodes CASSFGGVGEQYF. Full variable domain (remainder filled in from reference TRBV5-1 and TRBJ2-7): KAGVTQTPRYLIKTRGQQVTLSCSPISGHRSVSWYQQTPGQGLQFLFEYFSETQRNKGNFPGRFSGRQFSNSRSEMNVSTLELGDSALYLCASSFGGVGEQYFGPGTRLTVT.

The V gene is TRBV7-2, the J gene TRBJ2-7; tentatively, D is TRBD1 (5 bases). With 1 base removed from V and 2 bases from J, the gap between germline ends came to 12 bases. The CDR3 spans 15 residues. From germline, CDR1 is SGHTA and CDR2 FQGNSA. DNA of the CDR3: TGTGCCAGCAGCTTAGGTTTTGTGACAGCCTACGAGCAGTACTTC. It translates to CASSLGFVTAYEQYF. The full variable domain, rest sourced from reference TRBV7-2 and TRBJ2-7, is GAGVSQSPSNKVTEKGKDVELRCDPISGHTALYWYRQSLGQGLEFLIYFQGNSAPDKSGLPSDRFSAERTGGSVSTLTIQRTQQEDSAVYLCASSLGFVTAYEQYFGPGTRLTVT.

The chain couples TRBV4-1 to TRBJ2-7; 8 bases agree with TRBD2. CDR3 length equals 15 residues. The germline CDR1 and CDR2 sequences are MGHRA and YSYEKL. Trimming cost V 3 bases and J 4 bases; bases outside gene matches: 8. CDR3 coding DNA: TGCGCCAGCAGCCACCAGGGGAGCGGGAGATACGAGCAGTACTTC. Amino acid sequence: CASSHQGSGRYEQYF.

The genes are TRBV28 and TRBJ2-1; D gene uncertain. CDR1 is MDHEN, CDR2 SYDVKM, per germline. The CDR3 has 11 residues. V dropped 8 bases and J dropped 6 bases, with 8 bases sitting between them. The CDR3 spells CASSISNEQFF. The CDR3 DNA is TGTGCCAGCTCTATCTCCAATGAGCAGTTCTTC.

The rearrangement links TRBV30 to TRBJ1-2, with D hard to call. Germline lookup yields CDR1 GTSNPN and CDR2 SVGIG (reference sequence). Trimming shortened V by 4 bases and J by 2 bases, and 11 bases separated the two germline ends. The CDR3 has 13 amino acids. The CDR3 sequence is CAWTPRENYGYTF. The DNA of the CDR3 is TGTGCCTGGACCCCCCGGGAGAACTATGGCTACACCTTC.

The chain joins TRBV6-2 or TRBV6-3 to TRBJ2-2; TRBD2 agrees at 8 bases. The CDR3 totals 16 residues. J was trimmed by 0 bases and V by 4 bases; bases with no gene match: 4. Per germline, CDR1 MNHEY and CDR2 SVGEGT. The CDR3 loop is CASSWAGGPNTGELFF. CDR3 DNA sequence: TGTGCCAGCAGTTGGGCGGGGGGACCGAACACCGGGGAGCTGTTTTTT.

The V call is TRBV28, the J call TRBJ2-5; TRBD1 might be the D (7 bases). Between the trimmed V and J ends, which lost 4 bases and 6 bases, there was a span of 21 bases. The CDR3 length is 16 residues. Germline CDR1 and CDR2: MDHEN and SYDVKM. CDR3 residues: CASSSPLATGRQTQYF. The CDR3 DNA follows: TGTGCCAGCAGTTCCCCACTGGCGACAGGGAGGCAGACCCAGTACTTC.

The CDR3 loop is CASSDNRVRNEQFF. CDR3 DNA sequence: TGTGCCAGCAGCGATAACAGGGTCAGGAATGAGCAGTTCTTC. The V call is TRBV7-9, the J call TRBJ2-1; D perhaps matches TRBD1 (6 bases). The germline gives CDR1 SEHNR, CDR2 FQNEAQ (reference sequence). The CDR3 spans 14 residues. V was clipped by 5 bases and J by 7 bases, with 15 bases between them.

The V call is TRBV9, the J call TRBJ2-2, with 10 bases matching TRBD2. Trimming removed 7 bases from V and 2 bases from J; junction bases left unmatched: 14. CDR3 length: 18 residues. Germline CDR1 SGDLS, CDR2 YYNGEE. CDR3 loop: CASERSVAGGSNTGELFF. The CDR3 DNA follows: TGTGCCAGCGAGCGTAGCGTAGCGGGGGGTTCCAACACCGGGGAGCTGTTTTTT.

The chain recombines TRBV2 with TRBJ1-1, with 10 bases fitting TRBD1. V lost 5 bases, J lost 11 bases, and 8 bases stayed unmatched. Looked up from germline, CDR1 is SNHLY and CDR2 is FYNNEI. This CDR3 spans 13 amino acids. CDR3 residues: CASSSGQGSTAFF. CDR3 in DNA: TGTGCCAGCAGTTCGGGACAGGGGAGTACGGCTTTCTTT.

V is TRBV5-4 and J is TRBJ2-6; D is ambiguous. The V end was cut by 2 bases, the J end by 0 bases, with 9 bases between. There are 16 residues in the CDR3. CDR1 is SGHNT and CDR2 is YYREEE in the germline V gene (reference sequence). In nucleotides, the CDR3 is TGTGCCAGCAGCTTAGCAGGTCCCTCTGGGGCCAACGTCCTGACTTTC. Protein sequence: CASSLAGPSGANVLTF.

V usage is TRBV4-3 and J usage is TRBJ1-1, with 8 bases aligning to TRBD1. The CDR3 consists of 14 residues. The germline V gene encodes CDR1 LGHNA and CDR2 YSLEER. J gave up 3 bases and V 4 bases, and 4 bases lay outside the gene matches. The CDR3 coding sequence is TGCGCCAGCAGCCGAAGACAGGGGTACACTGAAGCTTTCTTT. Its protein is CASSRRQGYTEAFF.

For the CDR3, the DNA is TGTGCCAGCAGTCCCCTTCTAGCGACATCCTACAATGAGCAGTTCTTC. This sequence encodes CASSPLLATSYNEQFF. The chain combines TRBV28 with TRBJ2-1; perhaps TRBD2 as D (6 bases). The V and J ends lost 5 bases and 1 base respectively, with 15 bases between them. The CDR3 is made up of 16 amino acids. Germline V gene sequence: CDR1 MDHEN, CDR2 SYDVKM.

This chain joins TRBV7-2 and TRBJ1-4; D unclear. The CDR3 sequence is 19 residues long. With 6 bases removed from V and 4 bases from J, the gap between germline ends came to 27 bases. Germline values: CDR1 SGHTA, CDR2 FQGNSA. CDR3 residues: CASSQGSADVGFINEKLFF. Written as DNA, the CDR3 is TGTGCCAGCAGTCAAGGGAGCGCTGACGTCGGCTTTATTAATGAAAAACTGTTTTTT.

This chain links TRBV6-5 with TRBJ1-3; D gene ambiguous. Germline CDR1 MNHEY, CDR2 SVGAGI. The V and J ends lost 7 bases and 3 bases respectively, with 13 bases between them. This CDR3 comprises 14 residues. The CDR3 region is CASKAQMDGNTIYF. CDR3 coding DNA: TGTGCCAGCAAGGCACAGATGGATGGAAACACCATATATTTT.

J is TRBJ2-1 and V is TRBV11-3, with 10 bases fitting TRBD1. The CDR3 has 16 amino acids. Germline-derived CDR1 and CDR2 are SGHNT and YENEEA. V lost 4 bases and J lost 3; bases outside the gene matches: 6. In DNA form, the CDR3 reads TGTGCCAGCAGCTCCTCCGGGACAGGGGTCTACAATGAGCAGTTCTTC. Translated: CASSSSGTGVYNEQFF.